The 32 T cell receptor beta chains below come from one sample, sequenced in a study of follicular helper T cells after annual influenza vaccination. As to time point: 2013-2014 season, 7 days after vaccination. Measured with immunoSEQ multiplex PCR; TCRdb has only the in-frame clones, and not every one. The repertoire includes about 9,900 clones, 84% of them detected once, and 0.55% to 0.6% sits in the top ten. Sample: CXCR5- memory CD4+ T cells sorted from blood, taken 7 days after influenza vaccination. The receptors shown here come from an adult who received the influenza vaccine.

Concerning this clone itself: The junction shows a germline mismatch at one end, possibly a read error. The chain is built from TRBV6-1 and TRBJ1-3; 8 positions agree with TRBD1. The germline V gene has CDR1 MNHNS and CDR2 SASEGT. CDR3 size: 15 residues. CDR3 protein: CASSEGAGGGNTIYF. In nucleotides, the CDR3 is TGTGCCAGCAGCGAAGGGGCAGGGGGCGGAAACACCATATATTTT.

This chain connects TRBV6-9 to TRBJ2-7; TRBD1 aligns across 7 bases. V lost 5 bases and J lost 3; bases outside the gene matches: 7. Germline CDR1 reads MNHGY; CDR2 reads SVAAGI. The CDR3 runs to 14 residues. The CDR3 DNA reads TGTGCCAGCAGTAGGGGACAGTTCATCTACGAGCAGTACTTC. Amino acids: CASSRGQFIYEQYF.

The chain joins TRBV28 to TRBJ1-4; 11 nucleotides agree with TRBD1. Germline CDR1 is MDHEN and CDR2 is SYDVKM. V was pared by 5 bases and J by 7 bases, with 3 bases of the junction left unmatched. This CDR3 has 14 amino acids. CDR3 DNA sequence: TGTGCCAGCAGTCGGACAGGGGGCGGTGAAAAACTGTTTTTT. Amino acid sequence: CASSRTGGGEKLFF. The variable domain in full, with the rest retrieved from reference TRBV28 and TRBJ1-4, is DVKVTQSSRYLVKRTGEKVFLECVQDMDHENMFWYRQDPGLGLRLIYFSYDVKMKEKGDIPEGYSVSREKKERFSLILESASTNQTSMYLCASSRTGGGEKLFFGSGTQLSVL.

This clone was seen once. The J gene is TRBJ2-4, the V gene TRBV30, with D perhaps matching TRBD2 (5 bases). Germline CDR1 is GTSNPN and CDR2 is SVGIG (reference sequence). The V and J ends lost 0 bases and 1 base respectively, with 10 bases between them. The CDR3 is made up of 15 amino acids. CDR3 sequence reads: CAWSVRASAKNIQYF. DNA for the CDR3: TGTGCCTGGAGTGTACGGGCTAGCGCCAAAAACATTCAGTACTTC.

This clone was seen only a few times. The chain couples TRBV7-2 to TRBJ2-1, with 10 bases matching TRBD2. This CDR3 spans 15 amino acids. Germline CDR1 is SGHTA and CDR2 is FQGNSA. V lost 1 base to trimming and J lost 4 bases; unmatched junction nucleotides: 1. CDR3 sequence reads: CASSLELAGYNEQFF. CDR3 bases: TGTGCCAGCAGCTTAGAACTAGCGGGGTACAATGAGCAGTTCTTC.

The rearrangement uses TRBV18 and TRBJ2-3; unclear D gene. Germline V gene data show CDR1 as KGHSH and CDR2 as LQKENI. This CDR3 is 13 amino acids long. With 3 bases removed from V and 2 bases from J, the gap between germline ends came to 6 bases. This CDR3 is CASSPPPTDTQYF. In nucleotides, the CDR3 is TGTGCCAGCTCACCTCCCCCCACAGATACGCAGTATTTT.

For the CDR3, the DNA is TGTGCCAGCAGCCAGCCGCCCGGGACAGTCAATGAAAAACTGTTTTTT. This sequence encodes CASSQPPGTVNEKLFF. V is TRBV4-2 and J is TRBJ1-4; 7 bases line up with TRBD1. The CDR3 covers 16 residues. CDR1 and CDR2 from the germline V gene are LGHNA and YNFKEQ. V shed 3 bases and J 5 bases; nucleotides not matched to a gene: 9.

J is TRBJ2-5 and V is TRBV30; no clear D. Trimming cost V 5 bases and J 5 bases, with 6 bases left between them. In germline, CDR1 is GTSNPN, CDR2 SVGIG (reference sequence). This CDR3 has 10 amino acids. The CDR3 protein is CAWDGETQYF. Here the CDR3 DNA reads TGTGCCTGGGACGGGGAGACCCAGTACTTC.

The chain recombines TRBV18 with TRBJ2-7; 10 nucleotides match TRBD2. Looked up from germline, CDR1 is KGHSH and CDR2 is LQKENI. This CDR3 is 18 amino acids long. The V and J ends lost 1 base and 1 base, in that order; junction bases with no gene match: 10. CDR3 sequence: CASSPRASGSTNSYEQYF. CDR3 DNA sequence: TGTGCCAGCTCACCACGGGCTAGCGGGAGCACAAATTCCTACGAGCAGTACTTC. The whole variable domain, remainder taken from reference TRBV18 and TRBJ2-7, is NAGVMQNPRHLVRRRGQEARLRCSPMKGHSHVYWYRQLPEEGLKFMVYLQKENIIDESGMPKERFSAEFPKEGPSILRIQQVVRGDSAAYFCASSPRASGSTNSYEQYFGPGTRLTVT.

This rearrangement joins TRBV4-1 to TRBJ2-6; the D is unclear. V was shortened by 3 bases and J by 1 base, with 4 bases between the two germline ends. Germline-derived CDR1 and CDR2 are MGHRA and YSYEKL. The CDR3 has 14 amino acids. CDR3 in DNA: TGCGCCAGCAGCCAGCCATCTGGGGCCAACGTCCTGACTTTC. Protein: CASSQPSGANVLTF.

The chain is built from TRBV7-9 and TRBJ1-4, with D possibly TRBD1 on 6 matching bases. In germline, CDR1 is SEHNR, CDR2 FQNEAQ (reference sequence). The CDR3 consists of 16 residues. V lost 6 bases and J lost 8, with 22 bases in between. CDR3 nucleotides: TGTGCCAGCAGGCCTATCCTCAGGGGAGGATACGAAAAACTGTTTTTT. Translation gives CASRPILRGGYEKLFF.

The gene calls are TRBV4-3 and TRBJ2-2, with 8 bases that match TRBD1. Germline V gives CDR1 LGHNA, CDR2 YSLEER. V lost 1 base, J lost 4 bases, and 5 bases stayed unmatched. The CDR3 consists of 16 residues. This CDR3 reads CASSQVDRGGTGELFF. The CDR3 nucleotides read TGCGCCAGCAGCCAAGTAGACAGGGGAGGCACCGGGGAGCTGTTTTTT.

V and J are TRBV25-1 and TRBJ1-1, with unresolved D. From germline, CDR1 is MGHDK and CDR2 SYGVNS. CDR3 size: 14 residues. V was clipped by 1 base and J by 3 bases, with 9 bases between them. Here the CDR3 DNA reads TGTGCCAGCAGTGAATTCGGCGGGTACACTGAAGCTTTCTTT. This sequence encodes CASSEFGGYTEAFF. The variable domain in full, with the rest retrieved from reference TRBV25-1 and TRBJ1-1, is EADIYQTPRYLVIGTGKKITLECSQTMGHDKMYWYQQDPGMELHLIHYSYGVNSTEKGDLSSESTVSRIRTEHFPLTLESARPSHTSQYLCASSEFGGYTEAFFGQGTRLTVV.

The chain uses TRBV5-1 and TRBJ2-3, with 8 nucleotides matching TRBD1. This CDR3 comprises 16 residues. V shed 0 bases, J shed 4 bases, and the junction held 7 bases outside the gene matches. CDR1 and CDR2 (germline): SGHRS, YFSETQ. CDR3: CASSLGTGSRADTQYF. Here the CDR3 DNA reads TGCGCCAGCAGCTTGGGGACAGGGAGTAGAGCAGATACGCAGTATTTT.

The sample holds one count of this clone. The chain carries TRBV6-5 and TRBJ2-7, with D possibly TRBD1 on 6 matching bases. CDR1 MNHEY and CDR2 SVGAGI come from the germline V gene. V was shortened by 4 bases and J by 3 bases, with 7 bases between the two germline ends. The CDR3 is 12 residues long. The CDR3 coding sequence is TGTGCCAGCAGTTCCAGGGGCTACGAGCAGTACTTC. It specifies CASSSRGYEQYF.

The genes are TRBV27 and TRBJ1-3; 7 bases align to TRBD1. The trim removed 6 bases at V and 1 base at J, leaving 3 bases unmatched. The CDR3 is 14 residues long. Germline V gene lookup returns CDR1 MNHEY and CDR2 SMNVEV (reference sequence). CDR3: CASRATGSGNTIYF. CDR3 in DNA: TGTGCCAGCAGAGCGACAGGGTCTGGAAACACCATATATTTT.

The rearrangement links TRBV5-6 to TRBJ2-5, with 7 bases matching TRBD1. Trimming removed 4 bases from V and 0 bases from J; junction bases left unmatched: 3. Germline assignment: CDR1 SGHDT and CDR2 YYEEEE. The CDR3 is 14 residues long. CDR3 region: CASSTGQNQETQYF. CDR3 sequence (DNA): TGTGCCAGCAGCACGGGACAGAACCAAGAGACCCAGTACTTC.

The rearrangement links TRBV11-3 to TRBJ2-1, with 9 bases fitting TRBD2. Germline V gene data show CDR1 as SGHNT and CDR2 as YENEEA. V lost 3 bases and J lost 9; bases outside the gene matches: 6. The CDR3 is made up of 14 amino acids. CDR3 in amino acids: CASSFGSGGAEQFF. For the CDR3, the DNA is TGTGCCAGCAGCTTTGGTAGCGGGGGAGCTGAGCAGTTCTTC.

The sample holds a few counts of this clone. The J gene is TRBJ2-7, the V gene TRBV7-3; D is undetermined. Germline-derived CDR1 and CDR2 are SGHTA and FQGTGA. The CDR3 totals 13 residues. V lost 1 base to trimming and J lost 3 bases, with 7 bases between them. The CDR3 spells CASSLSMGYEQYF. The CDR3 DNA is TGTGCCAGCAGCTTAAGCATGGGCTACGAGCAGTACTTC. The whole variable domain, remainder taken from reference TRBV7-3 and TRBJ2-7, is GAGVSQTPSNKVTEKGKYVELRCDPISGHTALYWYRQSLGQGPEFLIYFQGTGAADDSGLPNDRFFAVRPEGSVSTLKIQRTERGDSAVYLCASSLSMGYEQYFGPGTRLTVT.

For the CDR3, the DNA is TGTGCCAGCAGCCCCCGTCCCGCTAGCACAGATACGCAGTATTTT. This translates into CASSPRPASTDTQYF. The rearrangement joins TRBV11-3 to TRBJ2-3; D remains unclear. The CDR3 extends over 15 amino acids. V dropped 5 bases and J dropped 0 bases, with 12 bases sitting between them. Germline V CDR1 and CDR2: SGHNT, YENEEA.

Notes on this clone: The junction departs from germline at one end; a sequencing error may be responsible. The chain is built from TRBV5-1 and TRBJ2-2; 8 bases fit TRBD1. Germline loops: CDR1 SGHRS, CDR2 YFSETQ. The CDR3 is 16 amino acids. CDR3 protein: CANSPPTGGGTGELFF. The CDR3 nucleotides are TGCGCCAACAGCCCTCCCACAGGGGGAGGAACCGGGGAGCTGTTTTTT.

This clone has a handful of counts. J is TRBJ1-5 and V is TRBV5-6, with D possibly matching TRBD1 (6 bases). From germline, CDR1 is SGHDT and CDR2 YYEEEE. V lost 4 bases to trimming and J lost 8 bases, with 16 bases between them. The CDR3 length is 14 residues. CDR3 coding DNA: TGTGCCAGCAGCCGGGGGGCTCCCGGGGAGCCCCAGCATTTT. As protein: CASSRGAPGEPQHF.

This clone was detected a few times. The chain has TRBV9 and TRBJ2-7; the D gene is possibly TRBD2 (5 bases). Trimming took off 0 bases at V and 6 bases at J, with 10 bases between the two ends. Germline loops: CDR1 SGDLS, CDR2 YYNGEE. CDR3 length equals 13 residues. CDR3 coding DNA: TGTGCCAGCAGCGTAGGGATACGGGGCGAGCAGTACTTC. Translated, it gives CASSVGIRGEQYF.

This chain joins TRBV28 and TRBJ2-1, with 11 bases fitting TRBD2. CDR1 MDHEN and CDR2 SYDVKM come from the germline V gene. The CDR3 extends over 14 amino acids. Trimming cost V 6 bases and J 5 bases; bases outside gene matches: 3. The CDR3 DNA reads TGTGCCAGCAGGACTAGCGGGGCCGACAATGAGCAGTTCTTC. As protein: CASRTSGADNEQFF.

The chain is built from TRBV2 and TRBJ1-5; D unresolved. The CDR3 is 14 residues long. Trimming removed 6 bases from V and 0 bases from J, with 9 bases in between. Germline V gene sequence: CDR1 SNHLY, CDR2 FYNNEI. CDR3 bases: TGTGCCAGCAGAGCAGATAATAGCAATCAGCCCCAGCATTTT. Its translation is CASRADNSNQPQHF.

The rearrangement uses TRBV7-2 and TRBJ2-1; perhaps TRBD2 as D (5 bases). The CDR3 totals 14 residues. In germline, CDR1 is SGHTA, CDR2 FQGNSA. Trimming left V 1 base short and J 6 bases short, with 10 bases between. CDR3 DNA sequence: TGTGCCAGCAGCTTAGATATTAGCGCCAATGAGCAGTTCTTC. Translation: CASSLDISANEQFF.

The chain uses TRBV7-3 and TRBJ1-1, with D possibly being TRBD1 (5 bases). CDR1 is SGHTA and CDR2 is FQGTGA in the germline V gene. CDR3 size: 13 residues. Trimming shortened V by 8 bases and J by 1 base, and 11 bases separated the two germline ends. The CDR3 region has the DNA TGTGCCAGCGGGCAGGGCGGGAACACTGAAGCTTTCTTT. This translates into CASGQGGNTEAFF.

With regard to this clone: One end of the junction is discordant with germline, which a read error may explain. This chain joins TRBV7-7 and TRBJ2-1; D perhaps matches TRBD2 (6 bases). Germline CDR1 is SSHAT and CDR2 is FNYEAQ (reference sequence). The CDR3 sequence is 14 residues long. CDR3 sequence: CASSLEGVYNEQFF. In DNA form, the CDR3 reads TGTGCTAGCAGCTTGGAGGGAGTCTACAATGAGCAGTTCTTC.

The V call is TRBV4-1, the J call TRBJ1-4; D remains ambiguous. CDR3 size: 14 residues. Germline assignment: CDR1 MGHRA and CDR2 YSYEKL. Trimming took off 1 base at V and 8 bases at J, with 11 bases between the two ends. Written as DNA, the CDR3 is TGCGCCAGCAGCCAAGTCGACCCGAACGAAAAACTGTTTTTT. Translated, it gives CASSQVDPNEKLFF.

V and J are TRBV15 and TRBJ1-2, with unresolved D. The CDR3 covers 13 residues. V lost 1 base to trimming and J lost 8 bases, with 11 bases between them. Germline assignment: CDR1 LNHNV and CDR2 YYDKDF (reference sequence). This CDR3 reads CATSRGETGGYTF. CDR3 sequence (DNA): TGTGCCACCAGCAGAGGAGAGACTGGCGGCTACACCTTC.

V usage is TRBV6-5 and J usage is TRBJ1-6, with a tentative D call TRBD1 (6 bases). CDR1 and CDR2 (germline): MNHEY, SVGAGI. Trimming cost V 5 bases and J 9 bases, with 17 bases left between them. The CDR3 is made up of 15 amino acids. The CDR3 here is CASSRSTGKLSPLHF. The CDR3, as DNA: TGTGCCAGCAGTCGCTCAACAGGGAAACTTTCACCCCTCCACTTT.

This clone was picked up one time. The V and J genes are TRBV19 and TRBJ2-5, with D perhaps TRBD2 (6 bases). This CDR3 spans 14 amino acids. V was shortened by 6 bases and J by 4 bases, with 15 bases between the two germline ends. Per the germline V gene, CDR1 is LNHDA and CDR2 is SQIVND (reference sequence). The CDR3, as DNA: TGTGCCAGTAGGCGGGAACTTGGAGGAGAGACCCAGTACTTC. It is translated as CASRRELGGETQYF.